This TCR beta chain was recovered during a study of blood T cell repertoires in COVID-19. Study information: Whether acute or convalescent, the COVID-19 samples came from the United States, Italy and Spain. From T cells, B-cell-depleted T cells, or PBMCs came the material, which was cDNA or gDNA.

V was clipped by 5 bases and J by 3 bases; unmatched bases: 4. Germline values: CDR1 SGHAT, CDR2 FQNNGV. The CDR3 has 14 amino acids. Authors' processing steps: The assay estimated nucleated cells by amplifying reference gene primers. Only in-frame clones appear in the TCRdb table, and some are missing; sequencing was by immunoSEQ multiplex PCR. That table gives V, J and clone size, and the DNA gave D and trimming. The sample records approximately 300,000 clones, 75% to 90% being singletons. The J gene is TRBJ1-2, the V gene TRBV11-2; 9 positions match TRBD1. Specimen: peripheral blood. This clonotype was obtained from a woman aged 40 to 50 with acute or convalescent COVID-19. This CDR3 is CASSHTGGHYGYTF. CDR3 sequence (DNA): TGTGCCAGCAGCCATACAGGGGGCCACTATGGCTACACCTTC.